This entry lists 31 T cell receptor beta chains sequenced from one sample in a study of naive and memory T cell subsets. Whole-study findings and limits: Naive repertoires, especially CD8, held a few larger clonotypes, possibly memory cells re-expressing CD45RA.

Two oligonucleotides, mixed equimolar, formed the beta constant-region primer covering TRBC1 and TRBC2. The ligated cDNA underwent four PCR rounds using SP2 and nested alpha and beta constant-region primers. Each CDR3 protein is one row after TCRdb ran MiXCR on the UMI-ligation and nested PCR reads. The table has roughly 140,000 distinct CDR3 sequences, 15% to 20% seen once. No antigen has been assigned to these receptors. The sample consisted of naive CD8+ T cells from blood. The receptors were sampled from a human donor in good health.

This chain connects TRBV2 to TRBJ2-3; D remains ambiguous. The V gene's germline CDR1 is SNHLY and CDR2 FYNNEI. The CDR3 is made up of 12 amino acids. CDR3 coding DNA: TGTGCTCTACTTTTAGGCACAGATACGCAGTATTTT. This encodes CALLLGTDTQYF.

A few counts support this clonotype. This chain uses TRBV7-2 with TRBJ2-2; the match to TRBD1 covers 7 bases. Germline loops: CDR1 SGHTA, CDR2 FQGNSA. V trimming: 5 bases; J trimming: 3 bases; junction bases outside the gene matches: 12. This CDR3 is 17 amino acids long. In DNA form, the CDR3 reads TGTGCCAGCAGCACGGGACAGCAATGGGGAGACACCGGGGAGCTGTTTTTT. This translates into CASSTGQQWGDTGELFF. The entire variable domain, with the rest obtained from reference TRBV7-2 and TRBJ2-2, is as follows: GAGVSQSPSNKVTEKGKDVELRCDPISGHTALYWYRQSLGQGLEFLIYFQGNSAPDKSGLPSDRFSAERTGGSVSTLTIQRTQQEDSAVYLCASSTGQQWGDTGELFFGEGSRLTVL.

The chain employs TRBV9 and TRBJ2-1; D could derive from TRBD1 or TRBD2 (8 bases each). CDR1 and CDR2 (germline): SGDLS, YYNGEE. CDR3 size: 20 residues. V was cut by 4 bases and J by 4 bases, with 30 bases left in between. The CDR3 DNA is TGTGCCAGCAGCTACCCGGACAGGGCCCTCAGTGCGGGAGGTTACAATGAGCAGTTCTTC. Translated: CASSYPDRALSAGGYNEQFF.

The rearrangement joins TRBV20-1 to TRBJ1-1, with D maybe TRBD1 (6 bases). V dropped 6 bases and J dropped 1 base, with 9 bases sitting between them. Germline V gene lookup returns CDR1 DFQATT and CDR2 SNEGSKA (reference sequence). The CDR3 totals 12 residues. The CDR3 coding sequence is TGCAGTGCCAGACAGGAGAACACTGAAGCTTTCTTT. This encodes CSARQENTEAFF.

The V and J genes are TRBV20-1 and TRBJ2-7; TRBD1 agrees at 10 bases. The ends lost 3 bases at V and 2 bases at J; junction bases unmatched: 16. Germline CDR1 DFQATT, CDR2 SNEGSKA (reference sequence). CDR3 length: 18 amino acids. The CDR3 loop is CSASGDRGLKLAAYEQYF. The CDR3 DNA is TGCAGTGCTAGCGGGGACAGGGGATTAAAGTTAGCAGCCTACGAGCAGTACTTC.

This chain links TRBV3-1 with TRBJ2-1, with D unclear. Germline assignment: CDR1 LGHDT and CDR2 YNNKEL (reference sequence). Trimming shortened V by 1 base and J by 5 bases, and 6 bases separated the two germline ends. This CDR3 comprises 13 residues. CDR3: CASSQVVHNEQFF. The CDR3, as DNA: TGTGCCAGCAGCCAAGTAGTCCACAATGAGCAGTTCTTC.

This clonotype was observed a handful of times. The chain combines TRBV4-1 with TRBJ2-7, with 11 bases that match TRBD2. Germline V gives CDR1 MGHRA, CDR2 YSYEKL. This CDR3 spans 15 amino acids. The ends lost 4 bases at V and 5 bases at J; junction bases unmatched: 7. CDR3 residues: CASSLVAGGPDEQYF. The CDR3 bases are TGCGCCAGCAGCCTCGTAGCGGGAGGGCCAGACGAGCAGTACTTC.

The chain is built from TRBV2 and TRBJ2-7; the D gene is possibly TRBD1 (6 bases). CDR1 is SNHLY, CDR2 FYNNEI, per germline. This CDR3 has 15 residues. The V end was cut by 6 bases, the J end by 2 bases, with 17 bases between. CDR3: CASSPPPGQTYEQYF. The CDR3 coding sequence is TGTGCCAGCAGCCCCCCCCCGGGACAAACCTACGAGCAGTACTTC. Supplemented by reference TRBV2 and TRBJ2-7, the full variable domain reads EPEVTQTPSHQVTQMGQEVILRCVPISNHLYFYWYRQILGQKVEFLVSFYNNEISEKSEIFDDQFSVERPDGSNFTLKIRSTKLEDSAMYFCASSPPPGQTYEQYFGPGTRLTVT.

The chain couples TRBV4-1 to TRBJ1-4; possibly TRBD1 for D (5 bases). V was pared by 5 bases and J by 4 bases, with 17 bases between. The germline V gene has CDR1 MGHRA and CDR2 YSYEKL. This CDR3 region has 16 residues. CDR3 protein: CASSDMGRTNNEKLFF. CDR3 bases: TGCGCCAGCAGCGATATGGGACGCACGAATAATGAAAAACTGTTTTTT.

This clonotype was counted a few times. The chain uses TRBV4-3 and TRBJ1-5; 9 bases align to TRBD1. CDR1 and CDR2 (germline): LGHNA, YSLEER. The V and J ends lost 0 bases and 5 bases, in that order; junction bases with no gene match: 2. The CDR3 is 15 residues long. The CDR3 is CASSQEWTGDQPQHF. In nucleotides, the CDR3 is TGCGCCAGCAGCCAAGAGTGGACAGGGGATCAGCCCCAGCATTTT.

V gene TRBV20-1 combines with J gene TRBJ2-5, with D possibly TRBD2 on 6 matching bases. The ends were cut back, 7 bases at V and 0 bases at J, with 9 bases in the middle. The germline CDR1 and CDR2 sequences are DFQATT and SNEGSKA (reference sequence). The CDR3 length is 12 residues. Written as DNA, the CDR3 is TGCAGTGGCCGGGACTACCAAGAGACCCAGTACTTC. It codes for CSGRDYQETQYF.

The chain carries TRBV29-1 and TRBJ2-7, with 9 bases identical to TRBD2. Germline CDR1 and CDR2: SQVTM and ANQGSEA. With V trimmed by 7 bases and J by 0 bases, 4 bases remained unmatched. The CDR3 loop spans 13 amino acids. The CDR3 protein is CSGLAENSYEQYF. CDR3 sequence (DNA): TGCAGCGGACTAGCGGAGAACTCCTACGAGCAGTACTTC.

This clonotype was observed a handful of times. The chain combines TRBV7-8 with TRBJ2-3; D gene unclear. CDR1 and CDR2 (germline): SGHVS, FQNEAQ. CDR3 length: 17 amino acids. The germline V and J ends were trimmed by 1 base and 2 bases, with 16 bases remaining between them. CDR3 sequence: CASSLEDTRYYTDTQYF. CDR3 sequence (DNA): TGTGCCAGCAGCTTAGAAGACACCCGATACTACACAGATACGCAGTATTTT.

This clonotype was observed many times. The chain couples TRBV9 to TRBJ2-1; 10 nucleotides line up with TRBD1. The V gene's germline CDR1 is SGDLS and CDR2 YYNGEE. The CDR3 sequence is 14 residues long. J was trimmed by 7 bases and V by 0 bases; bases with no gene match: 1. CDR3 in amino acids: CASSVGQGANEQFF. The CDR3 DNA reads as TGTGCCAGCAGCGTAGGACAGGGGGCAAATGAGCAGTTCTTC.

There are a few counts of this clonotype. V is TRBV5-1 and J is TRBJ2-5, with D maybe TRBD2 (5 bases). Germline values: CDR1 SGHRS, CDR2 YFSETQ. The length of the CDR3 is 14 residues. V was trimmed by 2 bases and J by 3 bases, leaving 11 bases between them. The CDR3: CASSFRSGKETQYF. The CDR3 region has the DNA TGCGCCAGCAGCTTTCGAAGCGGTAAAGAGACCCAGTACTTC.

The genes are TRBV5-4 and TRBJ2-1; 9 nucleotides agree with TRBD2. The CDR3 loop spans 15 amino acids. With V trimmed by 0 bases and J by 5 bases, 3 bases remained unmatched. Germline CDR1 is SGHNT and CDR2 is YYREEE (reference sequence). As DNA, the CDR3 is TGTGCCAGCAGCTTGGAGCTAGCGGGGCACAATGAGCAGTTCTTC. It translates to CASSLELAGHNEQFF.

A few counts support this clonotype. J is TRBJ1-1 and V is TRBV13; D may be TRBD1 (5 bases). Trimming took off 4 bases at V and 11 bases at J, with 17 bases between the two ends. The CDR3 totals 13 residues. Germline CDR1 PRHDT, CDR2 FYEKMQ (reference sequence). The CDR3 bases are TGTGCCAGCAGCTCCGCCTTTGGCCCAGGGGCTTTCTTT. This translates into CASSSAFGPGAFF.

This clonotype has a handful of counts. The chain recombines TRBV7-2 with TRBJ2-3; D assignment may be TRBD1 or TRBD2 (5 bases each). This CDR3 has 15 amino acids. Trimming stripped 5 bases from V and 4 bases from J, with 16 bases between. The germline CDR1 and CDR2 sequences are SGHTA and FQGNSA. CDR3 residues: CASSPTGLESDTQYF. CDR3 nucleotide sequence: TGTGCCAGCAGCCCTACGGGGCTCGAGTCAGATACGCAGTATTTT.

This clonotype has only one observation. The chain employs TRBV4-1 and TRBJ2-5, with TRBD2 identical over 8 bases. Germline V lookup: CDR1 MGHRA, CDR2 YSYEKL. CDR3 size: 16 residues. Trimming took 4 bases from V and 0 from J; bases not matched to a gene: 7. CDR3 residues: CASSPGLALYQETQYF. The CDR3 nucleotides read TGCGCCAGCAGCCCCGGACTAGCTCTGTACCAAGAGACCCAGTACTTC.

The gene calls are TRBV27 and TRBJ1-5; 8 bases line up with TRBD1. V lost 4 bases and J lost 9; bases outside the gene matches: 14. This CDR3 contains 16 residues. The germline CDR1 and CDR2 sequences are MNHEY and SMNVEV (reference sequence). The DNA for the CDR3 is TGTGCCAGCAGTTCGGGAGGACAGGGTCACTCCAGGCCCCAGCATTTT. Protein: CASSSGGQGHSRPQHF.

The J gene is TRBJ2-1, the V gene TRBV25-1; no reliable D call. The germline CDR1 and CDR2 sequences are MGHDK and SYGVNS. The V and J ends lost 1 base and 9 bases respectively, with 4 bases between them. The CDR3 has 11 residues. In nucleotides, the CDR3 is TGTGCCAGCAGTGAATGGAGTGAGCAGTTCTTC. This sequence encodes CASSEWSEQFF.

CDR3 loop: CASSPSGSGSLEQYF. As DNA, the CDR3 is TGCGCCAGCAGCCCATCGGGTAGCGGGAGTCTCGAGCAGTACTTC. The chain joins TRBV4-1 to TRBJ2-7; TRBD2 matches 9 bases. The CDR3 spans 15 residues. CDR1 and CDR2 (germline): MGHRA, YSYEKL. V shed 4 bases and J 6 bases; nucleotides not matched to a gene: 10.

The chain employs TRBV5-6 and TRBJ2-2, with 7 bases fitting TRBD1. In germline, CDR1 is SGHDT, CDR2 YYEEEE. With V trimmed by 2 bases and J by 5 bases, 21 bases remained unmatched. The CDR3 runs 20 residues. DNA for the CDR3: TGTGCCAGCAGCTTATTATTCCTCGATAATCGGGACAGCGAAACCGGGGAGCTGTTTTTT. Translated: CASSLLFLDNRDSETGELFF.

The rearrangement links TRBV7-6 to TRBJ1-1; 8 bases are shared with TRBD1. V shed 5 bases and J 4 bases; nucleotides not matched to a gene: 9. The germline CDR1 and CDR2 sequences are SGHVS and FNYEAQ. The CDR3 runs to 15 residues. In DNA, the CDR3 is TGTGCCAGCAGCCCTATCGACAGGGGCGGCACTGAAGCTTTCTTT. Protein sequence: CASSPIDRGGTEAFF.

The chain is built from TRBV6-5 and TRBJ2-7, with D possibly being TRBD1 (6 bases). The CDR3 loop spans 14 amino acids. V was cut by 0 bases and J by 3 bases, with 9 bases left in between. The germline V gene has CDR1 MNHEY and CDR2 SVGAGI. The CDR3 loop is CASSYSGQNYEQYF. The CDR3 coding sequence is TGTGCCAGCAGTTACTCGGGACAAAACTACGAGCAGTACTTC.

DNA of the CDR3: TGTGCCAGCACCACAGAGATTAGGAAGACTGAAGCTTTCTTT. Its translation: CASTTEIRKTEAFF. V usage is TRBV12-3 or TRBV12-4 and J usage is TRBJ1-1; D gene unclear. The CDR3 sequence is 14 residues long. Trimming cost V 7 bases and J 5 bases, with 17 bases left between them.

The chain combines TRBV7-9 with TRBJ1-3, with 10 bases fitting TRBD1. J lost 4 bases, V lost 4 bases, and 7 bases had no gene match. In germline, CDR1 is SEHNR, CDR2 FQNEAQ (reference sequence). There are 16 residues in the CDR3. The CDR3 is CASSSDGTGVGNTIYF. The CDR3 DNA reads TGTGCCAGCAGCTCCGATGGGACAGGGGTCGGAAACACCATATATTTT.

This clonotype came up a few times. This sequence joins TRBV29-1 and TRBJ2-7, with 10 bases fitting TRBD2. The CDR3 sequence is 16 residues long. V lost 2 bases and J lost 3; bases outside the gene matches: 10. Germline V gives CDR1 SQVTM, CDR2 ANQGSEA. The CDR3 here is CSVEFPSGRASYEQYF. The CDR3 nucleotides are TGCAGCGTTGAATTTCCTAGCGGGAGAGCGAGCTACGAGCAGTACTTC.

This chain connects TRBV12-3 or TRBV12-4 to TRBJ2-4; D unresolved. The CDR3 is 14 amino acids. The V gene lost 6 bases and the J gene lost 6 bases, with 15 bases spanning the gap. CDR3 sequence (DNA): TGTGCCAGCAGCTTCCACTTCAATTCAAACATTCAGTACTTC. This gives the protein CASSFHFNSNIQYF.

This clonotype has ten or more counts. The chain's CDR3 is CASSLSVLTEAFF. CDR3 in DNA: TGTGCCAGCAGTTTGTCTGTCTTGACTGAAGCTTTCTTT. This chain links TRBV27 with TRBJ1-1; D is undetermined. Trimming shortened V by 3 bases and J by 5 bases, and 10 bases separated the two germline ends. Germline values: CDR1 MNHEY, CDR2 SMNVEV (reference sequence). The CDR3 is 13 residues long.

This clonotype was counted between two and nine times. The rearrangement links TRBV7-9 to TRBJ2-7, with TRBD1 matching over 8 bases. The V and J ends lost 4 bases and 0 bases, in that order; junction bases with no gene match: 5. Germline V gives CDR1 SEHNR, CDR2 FQNEAQ (reference sequence). The CDR3 contains 15 residues. CDR3 in amino acids: CASSSGQESSYEQYF. Written as DNA, the CDR3 is TGTGCCAGCAGCTCGGGACAGGAGAGCTCCTACGAGCAGTACTTC.